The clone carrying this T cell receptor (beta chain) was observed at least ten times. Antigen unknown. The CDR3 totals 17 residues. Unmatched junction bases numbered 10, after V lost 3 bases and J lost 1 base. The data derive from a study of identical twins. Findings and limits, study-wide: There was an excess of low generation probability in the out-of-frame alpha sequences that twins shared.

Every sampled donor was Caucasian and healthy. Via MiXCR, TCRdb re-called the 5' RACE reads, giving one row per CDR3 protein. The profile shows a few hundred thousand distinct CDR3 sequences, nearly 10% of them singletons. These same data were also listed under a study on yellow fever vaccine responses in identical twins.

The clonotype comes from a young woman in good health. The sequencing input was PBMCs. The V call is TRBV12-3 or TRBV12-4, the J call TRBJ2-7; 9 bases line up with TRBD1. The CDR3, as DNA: TGTGCCAGCAGTTTCTATTCCGGGACAGGGATATCCTACGAGCAGTACTTC. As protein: CASSFYSGTGISYEQYF.